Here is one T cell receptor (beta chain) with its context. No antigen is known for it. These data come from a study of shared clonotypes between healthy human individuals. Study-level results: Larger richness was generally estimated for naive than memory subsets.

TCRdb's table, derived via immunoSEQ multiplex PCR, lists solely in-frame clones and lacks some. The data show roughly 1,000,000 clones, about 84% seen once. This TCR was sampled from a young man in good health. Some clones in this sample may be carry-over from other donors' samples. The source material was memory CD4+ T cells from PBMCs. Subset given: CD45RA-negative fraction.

The CDR3 loop is CAISELSEGDYGYTF. The CDR3 bases are TGTGCCATCAGTGAGCTATCCGAGGGGGACTATGGCTACACCTTC. The chain combines TRBV10-3 with TRBJ1-2; possible D gene TRBD1, 6 bases. The germline V and J ends were trimmed by 2 bases and 3 bases, with 13 bases remaining between them. The CDR3 is 15 amino acids. Germline assignment: CDR1 ENHRY and CDR2 SYGVKD.